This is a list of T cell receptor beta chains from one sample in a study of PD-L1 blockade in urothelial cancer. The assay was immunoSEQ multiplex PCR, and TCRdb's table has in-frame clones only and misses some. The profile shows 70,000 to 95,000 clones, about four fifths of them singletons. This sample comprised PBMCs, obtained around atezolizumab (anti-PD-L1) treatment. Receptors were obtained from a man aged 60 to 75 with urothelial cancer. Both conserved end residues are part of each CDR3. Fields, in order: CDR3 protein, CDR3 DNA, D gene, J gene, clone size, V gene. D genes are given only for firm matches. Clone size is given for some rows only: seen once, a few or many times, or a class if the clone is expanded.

CDR3aa: CASSKPCEGTERLGNQPQHF
CDR3nt: TGTGCCAGCAGCAAACCCTGTGAGGGGACAGAGAGGTTAGGAAATCAGCCCCAGCATTTT
d_gene: -
j_gene: TRBJ1-5
abundance: -
v_gene: TRBV21-1

CDR3aa: CASSVQGVTEAFF
CDR3nt: TGTGCCAGCAGCGTACAGGGGGTCACTGAAGCTTTCTTT
d_gene: TRBD1
j_gene: TRBJ1-1
abundance: -
v_gene: TRBV7-3

CDR3aa: CASSLPTSGGLRGTQYF
CDR3nt: TGTGCCAGCAGCCTGCCGACTAGCGGGGGGCTCCGAGGGACCCAGTACTTC
d_gene: TRBD2
j_gene: TRBJ2-5
abundance: -
v_gene: TRBV5-4

CDR3aa: CASSGGRTGRDTQYF
CDR3nt: TGCGCCAGCAGCGGCGGGCGAACCGGGCGAGATACGCAGTATTTT
d_gene: -
j_gene: TRBJ2-3
abundance: -
v_gene: TRBV5-1

CDR3aa: CASSLLRQSEARNEKLFF
CDR3nt: TGTGCCAGCAGCTTACTGAGACAGTCTGAAGCGAGGAATGAAAAACTGTTTTTT
d_gene: -
j_gene: TRBJ1-4
abundance: -
v_gene: TRBV7-2

CDR3aa: CSVKTGKAGNTIYF
CDR3nt: TGCAGCGTTAAGACAGGGAAGGCTGGAAACACCATATATTTT
d_gene: TRBD1
j_gene: TRBJ1-3
abundance: -
v_gene: TRBV29-1

CDR3aa: CASSATGDNQPQHF
CDR3nt: TGTGCCAGTAGTGCGACAGGGGATAATCAGCCCCAGCATTTT
d_gene: TRBD1
j_gene: TRBJ1-5
abundance: -
v_gene: TRBV19

CDR3aa: CASSSLPGYGRTEAFF
CDR3nt: TGTGCCAGCAGCTCACTCCCGGGGTACGGGCGCACTGAAGCTTTCTTT
d_gene: -
j_gene: TRBJ1-1
abundance: -
v_gene: TRBV7-6

CDR3aa: CASRMDSLGEQFF
CDR3nt: TGTGCCAGCAGGATGGACAGCCTTGGTGAGCAGTTCTTC
d_gene: -
j_gene: TRBJ2-1
abundance: -
v_gene: TRBV2

CDR3aa: CASSYASGNYEQFF
CDR3nt: TGTGCCAGCAGTTATGCTAGCGGGAATTATGAGCAGTTCTTC
d_gene: TRBD2
j_gene: TRBJ2-1
abundance: -
v_gene: TRBV6-5

CDR3aa: CASSFPRLAGGPDAQETQYF
CDR3nt: TGCGCCAGCAGCTTCCCTCGACTAGCGGGGGGGCCGGACGCACAAGAGACCCAGTACTTC
d_gene: TRBD2
j_gene: TRBJ2-5
abundance: -
v_gene: TRBV5-1

CDR3aa: CASRGDREKNIQYF
CDR3nt: TGTGCCAGTAGGGGCGACAGGGAGAAAAACATTCAGTACTTC
d_gene: TRBD1
j_gene: TRBJ2-4
abundance: -
v_gene: TRBV19

CDR3aa: CASNLGTSGSYEQFF
CDR3nt: TGCGCCAGCAATTTAGGGACTAGCGGGAGTTATGAGCAGTTCTTC
d_gene: TRBD2
j_gene: TRBJ2-1
abundance: -
v_gene: TRBV5-1

CDR3aa: CASSGAGPYADTQYF
CDR3nt: TGTGCCAGCAGCGGCGCAGGGCCATACGCAGATACGCAGTATTTT
d_gene: -
j_gene: TRBJ2-3
abundance: once
v_gene: TRBV6-5

CDR3aa: CASSITGSETQYF
CDR3nt: TGTGCCAGTAGTATAACGGGGTCGGAGACCCAGTACTTC
d_gene: -
j_gene: TRBJ2-5
abundance: -
v_gene: TRBV19

CDR3aa: CASSYSGGGTGELFF
CDR3nt: TGTGCCAGCAGTTACTCTGGCGGGGGCACCGGGGAGCTGTTTTTT
d_gene: TRBD2
j_gene: TRBJ2-2
abundance: -
v_gene: TRBV6-5

CDR3aa: CASTLGQGQSYEQYF
CDR3nt: TGCGCCAGCACACTCGGACAGGGACAGTCCTACGAGCAGTACTTC
d_gene: TRBD1
j_gene: TRBJ2-7
abundance: -
v_gene: TRBV5-1

CDR3aa: CASSPLGNQPQHF
CDR3nt: TGCGCCAGCAGCCCCTTAGGCAATCAGCCCCAGCATTTT
d_gene: -
j_gene: TRBJ1-5
abundance: -
v_gene: TRBV5-1

CDR3aa: CAISEFQGRDEQFF
CDR3nt: TGTGCCATCAGTGAGTTTCAGGGTAGGGATGAGCAGTTCTTC
d_gene: -
j_gene: TRBJ2-1
abundance: once
v_gene: TRBV10-3

CDR3aa: CASSLVSGGGYGYTF
CDR3nt: TGTGCCAGCAGCTTGGTTTCAGGGGGCGGCTATGGCTACACCTTC
d_gene: TRBD1
j_gene: TRBJ1-2
abundance: -
v_gene: TRBV5-6

CDR3aa: CASSQDFNEQYF
CDR3nt: TGCGCCAGCAGCCAAGATTTCAACGAGCAGTACTTC
d_gene: -
j_gene: TRBJ2-7
abundance: few
v_gene: TRBV4-1

CDR3aa: CASSHPGQGNTIYF
CDR3nt: TGTGCCAGCAGCCATCCGGGACAGGGAAACACCATATATTTT
d_gene: TRBD1
j_gene: TRBJ1-3
abundance: -
v_gene: TRBV7-9

CDR3aa: CASSLQGKGKTQYF
CDR3nt: TGTGCCAGCAGCTTACAGGGGAAGGGAAAGACCCAGTACTTC
d_gene: -
j_gene: TRBJ2-5
abundance: -
v_gene: TRBV7-2

CDR3aa: CASRRGGTGELFF
CDR3nt: TGTGCCAGCAGGAGGGGGGGCACCGGGGAGCTGTTTTTT
d_gene: -
j_gene: TRBJ2-2
abundance: few
v_gene: TRBV9

CDR3aa: CASSELGTGGNEQFF
CDR3nt: TGTGCCAGCAGTGAATTAGGGACAGGGGGCAATGAGCAGTTCTTC
d_gene: TRBD1
j_gene: TRBJ2-1
abundance: -
v_gene: TRBV25-1

CDR3aa: CASSIAGANTGELFF
CDR3nt: TGTGCCAGCAGCATCGCCGGGGCGAACACCGGGGAGCTGTTTTTT
d_gene: -
j_gene: TRBJ2-2
abundance: -
v_gene: TRBV7-9

CDR3aa: CASSSWGLGELFF
CDR3nt: TGTGCCAGCAGTTCGTGGGGGCTGGGGGAGCTGTTTTTT
d_gene: -
j_gene: TRBJ2-2
abundance: -
v_gene: TRBV28

CDR3aa: CASSRARDRAPDTQYF
CDR3nt: TGCGCCAGCAGCCGGGCACGGGACAGGGCTCCAGATACGCAGTATTTT
d_gene: TRBD1
j_gene: TRBJ2-3
abundance: -
v_gene: TRBV5-1

CDR3aa: CASSSDTGELFF
CDR3nt: TGTGCCAGCAGCTCTGACACCGGGGAGCTGTTTTTT
d_gene: -
j_gene: TRBJ2-2
abundance: -
v_gene: TRBV7-9

CDR3aa: CASRGQVGELFF
CDR3nt: TGCGCCAGCAGAGGACAAGTTGGGGAGCTGTTTTTT
d_gene: -
j_gene: TRBJ2-2
abundance: -
v_gene: TRBV10-1

CDR3aa: CASSFGQGRVRGNTIYF
CDR3nt: TGCGCCAGCAGCTTCGGACAGGGCAGGGTCAGGGGAAACACCATATATTTT
d_gene: TRBD1
j_gene: TRBJ1-3
abundance: -
v_gene: TRBV5-1

CDR3aa: CASRTDRGETQYF
CDR3nt: TGCGCCAGCAGAACAGACAGAGGAGAGACCCAGTACTTC
d_gene: -
j_gene: TRBJ2-5
abundance: -
v_gene: TRBV5-1

CDR3aa: CASSQDRLAGTHLYEQYF
CDR3nt: TGCGCCAGCAGCCAAGATCGCCTAGCGGGAACTCATCTCTACGAGCAGTACTTC
d_gene: TRBD2
j_gene: TRBJ2-7
abundance: once
v_gene: TRBV5-4

CDR3aa: CAYNRGNQQPQHF
CDR3nt: TGTGCCTATAACAGGGGGAACCAGCAGCCCCAGCATTTT
d_gene: TRBD1
j_gene: TRBJ1-5
abundance: once
v_gene: TRBV30

CDR3aa: CASSTRDRGNEQYF
CDR3nt: TGTGCCAGTAGTACGAGGGACAGGGGCAACGAGCAGTACTTC
d_gene: TRBD1
j_gene: TRBJ2-7
abundance: -
v_gene: TRBV19

CDR3aa: CASSLMDSTIYF
CDR3nt: TGTGCCAGCAGCTTAATGGACTCGACCATATATTTT
d_gene: -
j_gene: TRBJ1-3
abundance: -
v_gene: TRBV11-1

CDR3aa: CASTPSGVVNYGYTF
CDR3nt: TGTGCCAGTACCCCCTCAGGGGTAGTTAACTATGGCTACACCTTC
d_gene: -
j_gene: TRBJ1-2
abundance: -
v_gene: TRBV19

CDR3aa: CASSLGWGQANTEAFF
CDR3nt: TGCGCCAGCAGCTTGGGATGGGGCCAGGCTAACACTGAAGCTTTCTTT
d_gene: -
j_gene: TRBJ1-1
abundance: -
v_gene: TRBV5-1

CDR3aa: CATSRDLDRAYNEQFF
CDR3nt: TGTGCCACCAGCAGAGATCTGGACAGGGCCTACAATGAGCAGTTCTTC
d_gene: TRBD1
j_gene: TRBJ2-1
abundance: -
v_gene: TRBV15

CDR3aa: CASSSGYSNQPQHF
CDR3nt: TGTGCCAGCAGCTCAGGGTATAGCAATCAGCCCCAGCATTTT
d_gene: -
j_gene: TRBJ1-5
abundance: -
v_gene: TRBV6-6

CDR3aa: CASTRTGTGGEKLFF
CDR3nt: TGTGCCAGCACCAGAACCGGGACAGGGGGCGAAAAACTGTTTTTT
d_gene: TRBD1
j_gene: TRBJ1-4
abundance: -
v_gene: TRBV6-5

CDR3aa: CASSVTGTGMLEQYF
CDR3nt: TGTGCCAGTAGTGTAACCGGGACAGGGATGCTTGAGCAGTACTTC
d_gene: TRBD1
j_gene: TRBJ2-7
abundance: few
v_gene: TRBV19

CDR3aa: CASSPGLHYGYTF
CDR3nt: TGTGCCAGCAGCCCAGGGTTGCACTATGGCTACACCTTC
d_gene: -
j_gene: TRBJ1-2
abundance: -
v_gene: TRBV14

CDR3aa: CSVQQGFSSGANVLTF
CDR3nt: TGCAGCGTTCAACAGGGCTTTAGCTCTGGGGCCAACGTCCTGACTTTC
d_gene: -
j_gene: TRBJ2-6
abundance: -
v_gene: TRBV29-1

CDR3aa: CASSYQGAYTF
CDR3nt: TGTGCCAGCAGTTATCAGGGGGCCTACACCTTC
d_gene: TRBD1
j_gene: TRBJ1-2
abundance: -
v_gene: TRBV6-5

CDR3aa: CASSPRLGEQYF
CDR3nt: TGTGCCAGCAGCCCCAGACTTGGCGAGCAGTACTTC
d_gene: -
j_gene: TRBJ2-7
abundance: -
v_gene: TRBV7-6

CDR3aa: CASSLNGQPQHF
CDR3nt: TGTGCCAGCAGTTTGAACGGTCAGCCCCAGCATTTT
d_gene: -
j_gene: TRBJ1-5
abundance: -
v_gene: TRBV28

CDR3aa: CAISESGSGLAGAPSEQYF
CDR3nt: TGTGCCATCAGTGAGTCCGGGAGTGGCCTAGCGGGAGCTCCCTCCGAGCAGTACTTC
d_gene: TRBD2
j_gene: TRBJ2-7
abundance: -
v_gene: TRBV10-3

CDR3aa: CASSVAVAGRYNEQFF
CDR3nt: TGTGCCAGCAGCGTAGCTGTAGCGGGGAGATACAATGAGCAGTTCTTC
d_gene: TRBD2
j_gene: TRBJ2-1
abundance: once
v_gene: TRBV9

CDR3aa: CASSLTRGYSEKLFF
CDR3nt: TGTGCCAGCAGCCTTACCAGGGGGTATAGTGAAAAACTGTTTTTT
d_gene: TRBD1
j_gene: TRBJ1-4
abundance: -
v_gene: TRBV28

CDR3aa: CASSRGGSPTDTQYF
CDR3nt: TGTGCCAGCAGTCGTGGCGGGAGCCCCACAGATACGCAGTATTTT
d_gene: TRBD2
j_gene: TRBJ2-3
abundance: -
v_gene: TRBV25-1

CDR3aa: CASSRMTGLATEAFF
CDR3nt: TGTGCCAGTAGCCGAATGACAGGGTTGGCCACTGAAGCTTTCTTT
d_gene: TRBD1
j_gene: TRBJ1-1
abundance: -
v_gene: TRBV19

CDR3aa: CASSPGERGATDTQYF
CDR3nt: TGTGCCAGCAGCCCCGGCGAGCGGGGGGCCACAGATACGCAGTATTTT
d_gene: TRBD2
j_gene: TRBJ2-3
abundance: once
v_gene: TRBV11-1

CDR3aa: CASSSTGPETQYF
CDR3nt: TGTGCCAGCAGCTCGACAGGGCCCGAGACCCAGTACTTC
d_gene: TRBD1
j_gene: TRBJ2-5
abundance: once
v_gene: TRBV7-9

CDR3aa: CASSYSGGVYGYTF
CDR3nt: TGTGCCAGCAGTTACTCGGGGGGAGTCTATGGCTACACCTTC
d_gene: -
j_gene: TRBJ1-2
abundance: -
v_gene: TRBV6-5